Below, 9 T cell receptor beta chains from the same sample are listed, as sequenced in a study of shared clonotypes between healthy human individuals. Clones were read by immunoSEQ multiplex PCR, and TCRdb kept only the in-frame ones, dropping some. The sample gives millions of clones, 85% to 95% of which show up once; roughly 0.15% is in the top ten. What was sequenced was naive CD4+ T cells sorted from blood. Subset given: CD45RA+ positively selected. The receptors stem from a man younger than 35 in good health.

A single count supports this clone. The chain couples TRBV6-5 to TRBJ2-7; D is perhaps TRBD2 (6 bases). Germline lookup yields CDR1 MNHEY and CDR2 SVGAGI. The CDR3 contains 13 residues. V was pared by 7 bases and J by 7 bases, with 17 bases between. The CDR3 DNA reads as TGTGCCAGCAAAGGGACTTCGACCTTGGAGCAGTACTTC. It codes for CASKGTSTLEQYF.

As to this clone: The same CDR3 is also encoded by other DNA sequences in this sample. This chain uses TRBV19 with TRBJ2-3; D not certain. V lost 1 base and J 1 base, leaving 6 bases between the germline ends. Germline CDR1 reads LNHDA; CDR2 reads SQIVND (reference sequence). CDR3 size: 14 residues. CDR3 sequence: CASSIASGTDTQYF. The DNA of the CDR3 is TGTGCCAGTAGTATAGCGTCTGGCACAGATACGCAGTATTTT.

The chain employs TRBV7-8 and TRBJ1-1; D gene uncertain. The CDR3 totals 14 residues. CDR1 and CDR2 from the germline V gene are SGHVS and FQNEAQ. Trimming removed 2 bases from V and 4 bases from J, with 11 bases in between. The CDR3 nucleotides read TGTGCCAGCAGCTTAAGGGCTGAGGGCACTGAAGCTTTCTTT. The encoded protein is CASSLRAEGTEAFF.

This clone was observed once. V usage is TRBV5-8 and J usage is TRBJ1-5; D not certain. The CDR3 consists of 13 residues. Trimming left V 4 bases short and J 4 bases short, with 9 bases between. Per the germline V gene, CDR1 is SGHTS and CDR2 is YDEGEE. CDR3 sequence: CASSDQPNQPQHF. The CDR3 nucleotides are TGTGCCAGCAGCGACCAGCCAAATCAGCCCCAGCATTTT. Complete variable domain (other parts from reference TRBV5-8 and TRBJ1-5): EAGVTQSPTHLIKTRGQQATLRCSPISGHTSVYWYQQALGLGLQFLLWYDEGEERNRGNFPPRFSGRQFPNYSSELNVNALELEDSALYLCASSDQPNQPQHFGDGTRLSIL.

The CDR3 sequence: CASSPGTGKGGYTF. The CDR3 DNA reads TGTGCCAGCAGCCCCGGGACAGGGAAGGGTGGCTACACCTTC. The chain couples TRBV7-9 to TRBJ1-2; 9 nucleotides match TRBD1. V lost 5 bases and J lost 7; bases outside the gene matches: 8. Per the germline V gene, CDR1 is SEHNR and CDR2 is FQNEAQ (reference sequence). CDR3 length: 14 residues.

The rearrangement joins TRBV7-9 to TRBJ2-7, with 9 nucleotides matching TRBD1. Per germline, CDR1 SEHNR and CDR2 FQNEAQ (reference sequence). V shed 5 bases, J shed 0 bases, and the junction held 5 bases outside the gene matches. This CDR3 comprises 15 residues. The CDR3: CASSPRDRASYEQYF. CDR3 nucleotide sequence: TGTGCCAGCAGCCCGAGGGACAGGGCCTCCTACGAGCAGTACTTC.

This CDR3 is CASTRPGQGNEQFF. CDR3 in DNA: TGCGCCAGTACCCGTCCGGGACAGGGTAATGAGCAGTTCTTC. The chain uses TRBV5-1 and TRBJ2-1, with 9 bases lining up with TRBD1. There are 14 residues in the CDR3. From germline, CDR1 is SGHRS and CDR2 YFSETQ. The trim removed 8 bases at V and 7 bases at J, leaving 10 bases unmatched.

The rearrangement joins TRBV5-1 to TRBJ2-5; TRBD1 is a possible D gene (6 bases). The germline V gene has CDR1 SGHRS and CDR2 YFSETQ. This CDR3 contains 15 residues. Trimming stripped 3 bases from V and 4 bases from J, with 16 bases between. CDR3 loop: CASSYRQVSLETQYF. The CDR3 region has the DNA TGCGCCAGCAGCTACCGACAGGTCTCCCTAGAGACCCAGTACTTC.

The V gene is TRBV4-2, the J gene TRBJ1-4; D might be TRBD1 (5 bases). Germline values: CDR1 LGHNA, CDR2 YNFKEQ. V dropped 2 bases and J dropped 5 bases, with 9 bases sitting between them. This CDR3 has 14 residues. The DNA for the CDR3 is TGTGCCAGCAGCCAACAGGGAGGAAATGAAAAACTGTTTTTT. Amino acids: CASSQQGGNEKLFF.